This entry features one TCR beta chain sequence. These data come from a study of shared clonotypes between healthy human individuals. TCRdb keeps only in-frame clones here, not all; method: immunoSEQ multiplex PCR. The sample includes some 680,000 clones, roughly 73% of them seen just once. The V and J ends lost 2 bases and 6 bases respectively, with 8 bases between them. Germline V gives CDR1 MNHNS, CDR2 SASEGT. This CDR3 comprises 13 residues. CD45RA-negative memory and CD45RA+ naive subsets were split from the CD4+ cells. This receptor was taken from a young woman in good health. The sequenced sample was memory CD4+ T cells sorted from blood. Described subset: CD45RA-negative fraction. This rearrangement joins TRBV6-1 to TRBJ1-5; D is ambiguous. The CDR3 coding sequence is TGTGCCAGCAGTGAAAGGCTGGGTCAGCCCCAGCATTTT. Translated: CASSERLGQPQHF.